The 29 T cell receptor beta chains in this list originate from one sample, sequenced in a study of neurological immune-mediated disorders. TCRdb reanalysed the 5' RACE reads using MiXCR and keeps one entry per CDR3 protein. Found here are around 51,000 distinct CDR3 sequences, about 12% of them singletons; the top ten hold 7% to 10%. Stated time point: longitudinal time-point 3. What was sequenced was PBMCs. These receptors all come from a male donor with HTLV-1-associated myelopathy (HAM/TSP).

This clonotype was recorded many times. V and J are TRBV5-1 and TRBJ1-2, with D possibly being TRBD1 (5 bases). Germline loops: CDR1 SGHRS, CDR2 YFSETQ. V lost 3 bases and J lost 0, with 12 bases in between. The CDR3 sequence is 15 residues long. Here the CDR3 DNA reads TGCGCCAGCAGCTCCGGGACGGTAGCTAACTATGGCTACACCTTC. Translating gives CASSSGTVANYGYTF.

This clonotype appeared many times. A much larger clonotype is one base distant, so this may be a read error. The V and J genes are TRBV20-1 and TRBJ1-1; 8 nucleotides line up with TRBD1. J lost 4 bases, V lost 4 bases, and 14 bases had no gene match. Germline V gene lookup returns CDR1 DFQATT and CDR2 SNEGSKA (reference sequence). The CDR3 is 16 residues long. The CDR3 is CSATSSIDRGVTEAFF. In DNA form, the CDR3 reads TGCAGTGCTACCTCCTCTATTGACAGGGGAGTCACTGAAGCTTTCTTT.

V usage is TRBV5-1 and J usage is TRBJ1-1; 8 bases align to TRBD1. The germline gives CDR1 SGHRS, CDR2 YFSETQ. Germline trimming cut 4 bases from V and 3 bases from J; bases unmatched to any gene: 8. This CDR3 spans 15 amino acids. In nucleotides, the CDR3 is TGCGCCAGCAGCCATCAGACAGGGGTGGACACTGAAGCTTTCTTT. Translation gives CASSHQTGVDTEAFF. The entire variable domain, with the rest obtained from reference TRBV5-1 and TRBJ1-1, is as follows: KAGVTQTPRYLIKTRGQQVTLSCSPISGHRSVSWYQQTPGQGLQFLFEYFSETQRNKGNFPGRFSGRQFSNSRSEMNVSTLELGDSALYLCASSHQTGVDTEAFFGQGTRLTVV.

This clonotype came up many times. The CDR3 spells CASSVAYGTGKNEQFF. DNA of the CDR3: TGTGCCAGCAGCGTAGCATACGGGACAGGGAAAAATGAGCAGTTCTTC. The gene calls are TRBV9 and TRBJ2-1; 9 bases align to TRBD1. V was pared by 0 bases and J by 7 bases, with 8 bases of the junction left unmatched. Per the germline V gene, CDR1 is SGDLS and CDR2 is YYNGEE. CDR3 length equals 16 residues.

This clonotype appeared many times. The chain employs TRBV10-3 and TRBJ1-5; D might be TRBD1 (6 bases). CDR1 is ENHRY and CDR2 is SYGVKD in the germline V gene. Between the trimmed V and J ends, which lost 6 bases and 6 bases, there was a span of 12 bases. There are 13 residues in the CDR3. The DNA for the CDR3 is TGTGCCATCAGCACGGACAGAACTCAGCCCCAGCATTTT. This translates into CAISTDRTQPQHF.

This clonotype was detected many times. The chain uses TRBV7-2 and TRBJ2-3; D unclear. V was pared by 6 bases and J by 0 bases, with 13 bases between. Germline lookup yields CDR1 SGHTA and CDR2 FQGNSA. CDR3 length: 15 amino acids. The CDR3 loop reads CASRMRPTSTDTQYF. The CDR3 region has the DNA TGTGCCAGCAGGATGCGGCCCACGAGCACAGATACGCAGTATTTT.

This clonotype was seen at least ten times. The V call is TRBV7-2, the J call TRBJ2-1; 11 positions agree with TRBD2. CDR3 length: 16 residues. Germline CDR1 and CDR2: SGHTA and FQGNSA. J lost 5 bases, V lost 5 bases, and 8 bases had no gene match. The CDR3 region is CASSTRLAGTHNEQFF. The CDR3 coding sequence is TGTGCCAGCAGCACCCGACTAGCGGGGACCCACAATGAGCAGTTCTTC. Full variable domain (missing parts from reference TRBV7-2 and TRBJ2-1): GAGVSQSPSNKVTEKGKDVELRCDPISGHTALYWYRQSLGQGLEFLIYFQGNSAPDKSGLPSDRFSAERTGGSVSTLTIQRTQQEDSAVYLCASSTRLAGTHNEQFFGPGTRLTVL.

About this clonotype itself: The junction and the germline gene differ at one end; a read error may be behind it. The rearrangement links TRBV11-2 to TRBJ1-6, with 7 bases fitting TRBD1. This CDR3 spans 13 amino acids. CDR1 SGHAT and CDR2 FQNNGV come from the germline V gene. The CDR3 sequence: CVSSSTGASPLHF. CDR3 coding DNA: TGTGTCAGCAGCTCCACAGGGGCTTCACCCCTCCACTTT.

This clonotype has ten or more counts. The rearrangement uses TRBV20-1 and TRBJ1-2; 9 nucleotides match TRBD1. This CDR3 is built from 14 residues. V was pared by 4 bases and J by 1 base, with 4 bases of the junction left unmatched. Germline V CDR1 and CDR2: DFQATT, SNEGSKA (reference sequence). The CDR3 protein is CSAMHRGLNYGYTF. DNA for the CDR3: TGCAGTGCTATGCACAGGGGGCTTAACTATGGCTACACCTTC.

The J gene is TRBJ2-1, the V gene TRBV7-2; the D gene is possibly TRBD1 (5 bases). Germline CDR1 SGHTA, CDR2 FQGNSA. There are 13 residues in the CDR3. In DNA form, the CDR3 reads TGTTCCATCAGCTTATTACAGGCAAATGAGCAGTTCTTC. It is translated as CSISLLQANEQFF.

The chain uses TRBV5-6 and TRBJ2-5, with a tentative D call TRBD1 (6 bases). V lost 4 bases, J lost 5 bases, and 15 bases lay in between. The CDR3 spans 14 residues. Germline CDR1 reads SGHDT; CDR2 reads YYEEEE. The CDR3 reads CASSPGSRGETQYF. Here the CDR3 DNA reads TGTGCCAGCAGCCCGGGAAGCAGGGGCGAGACCCAGTACTTC.

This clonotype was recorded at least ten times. In nucleotides, the CDR3 is TGTGCCAGCAGTACGACAGGGGTCCCCTACGAGCAGTACTTC. This translates into CASSTTGVPYEQYF. V usage is TRBV2 and J usage is TRBJ2-7, with 8 bases aligning to TRBD1. The CDR3 sequence is 14 residues long. Germline values: CDR1 SNHLY, CDR2 FYNNEI. Unmatched junction bases numbered 5, after V lost 5 bases and J lost 2 bases. Drawing the rest from reference TRBV2 and TRBJ2-7, the complete variable domain is EPEVTQTPSHQVTQMGQEVILRCVPISNHLYFYWYRQILGQKVEFLVSFYNNEISEKSEIFDDQFSVERPDGSNFTLKIRSTKLEDSAMYFCASSTTGVPYEQYFGPGTRLTVT.

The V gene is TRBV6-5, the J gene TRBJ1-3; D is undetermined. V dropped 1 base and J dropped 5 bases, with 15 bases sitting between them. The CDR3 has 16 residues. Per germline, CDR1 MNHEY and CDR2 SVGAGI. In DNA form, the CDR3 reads TGTGCCAGCAGTTACTATCCTGGTGTTGGAAGAAACACCATATATTTT. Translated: CASSYYPGVGRNTIYF.

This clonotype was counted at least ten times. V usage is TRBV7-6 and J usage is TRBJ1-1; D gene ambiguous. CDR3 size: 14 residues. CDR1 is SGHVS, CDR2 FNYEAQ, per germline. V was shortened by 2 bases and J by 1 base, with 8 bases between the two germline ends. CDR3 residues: CASSLQHGNTEAFF. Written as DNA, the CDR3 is TGTGCCAGCAGCTTACAGCATGGGAACACTGAAGCTTTCTTT. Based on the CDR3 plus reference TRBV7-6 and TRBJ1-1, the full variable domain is GAGVSQSPRYKVTKRGQDVALRCDPISGHVSLYWYRQALGQGPEFLTYFNYEAQQDKSGLPNDRFSAERPEGSISTLTIQRTEQRDSAMYRCASSLQHGNTEAFFGQGTRLTVV.

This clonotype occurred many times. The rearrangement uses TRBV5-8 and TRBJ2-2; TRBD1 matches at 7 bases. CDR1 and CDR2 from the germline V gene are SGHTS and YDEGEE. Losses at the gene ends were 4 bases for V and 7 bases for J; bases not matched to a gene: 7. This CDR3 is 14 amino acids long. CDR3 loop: CASSTGQAHGELFF. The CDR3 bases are TGTGCCAGCAGCACCGGACAGGCCCACGGGGAGCTGTTTTTT.

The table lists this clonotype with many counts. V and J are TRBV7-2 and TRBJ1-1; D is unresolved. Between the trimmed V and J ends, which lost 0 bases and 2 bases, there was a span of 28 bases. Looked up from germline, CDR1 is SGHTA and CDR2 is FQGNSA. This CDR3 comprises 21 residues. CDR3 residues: CASSLASAGGIFSGPNTEAFF. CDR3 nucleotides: TGTGCCAGCAGCTTAGCCTCGGCAGGAGGGATTTTTTCGGGTCCCAACACTGAAGCTTTCTTT.

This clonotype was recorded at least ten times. The CDR3 DNA sequence: TGCAGTGCTAGAAACCACGACACAGATACGCAGTATTTT. It codes for CSARNHDTDTQYF. The V call is TRBV20-1, the J call TRBJ2-3, with unresolved D. Per germline, CDR1 DFQATT and CDR2 SNEGSKA (reference sequence). CDR3 length: 13 amino acids. Trimming pared 2 bases from V and 2 bases from J, leaving 8 bases between.

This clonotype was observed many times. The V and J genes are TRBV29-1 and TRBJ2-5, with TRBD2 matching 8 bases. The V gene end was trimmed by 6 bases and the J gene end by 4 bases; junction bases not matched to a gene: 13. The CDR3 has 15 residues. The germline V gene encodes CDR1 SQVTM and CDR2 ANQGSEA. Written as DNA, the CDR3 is TGCAGCGTGGAGTCTTGGGCGGGGGGACGAGAGACCCAGTACTTC. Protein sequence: CSVESWAGGRETQYF.

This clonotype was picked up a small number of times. The CDR3 DNA reads as TGTGCCAGCAGCCTAGTTCCGGAGGGCTACACTGAAGCTTTCTTT. It specifies CASSLVPEGYTEAFF. The chain couples TRBV7-2 to TRBJ1-1; D remains ambiguous. The V end lost 5 bases, the J end lost 3 bases, and 16 bases lay between the germline ends. CDR1 is SGHTA, CDR2 FQGNSA, per germline. The CDR3 has 15 amino acids.

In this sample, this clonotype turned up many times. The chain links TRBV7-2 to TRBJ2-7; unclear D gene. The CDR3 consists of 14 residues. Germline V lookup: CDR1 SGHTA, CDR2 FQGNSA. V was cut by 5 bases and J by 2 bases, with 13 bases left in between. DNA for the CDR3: TGTGCCAGCAGCCCGCAACGCGTTGCCTACGAGCAGTACTTC. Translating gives CASSPQRVAYEQYF.

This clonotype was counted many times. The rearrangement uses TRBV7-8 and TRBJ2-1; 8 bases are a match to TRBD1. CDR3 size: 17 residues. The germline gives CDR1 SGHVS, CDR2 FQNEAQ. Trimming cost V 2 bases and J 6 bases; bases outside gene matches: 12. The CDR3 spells CASSLILPTGVGNEQFF. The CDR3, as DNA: TGTGCCAGCAGCTTAATTCTGCCGACAGGGGTTGGCAATGAGCAGTTCTTC.

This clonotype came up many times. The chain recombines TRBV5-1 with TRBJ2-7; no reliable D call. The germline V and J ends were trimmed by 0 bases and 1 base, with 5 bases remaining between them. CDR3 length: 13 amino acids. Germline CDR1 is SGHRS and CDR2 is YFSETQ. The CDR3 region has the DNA TGCGCCAGCAGCTTGGGGGTTTCCTACGAGCAGTACTTC. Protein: CASSLGVSYEQYF.

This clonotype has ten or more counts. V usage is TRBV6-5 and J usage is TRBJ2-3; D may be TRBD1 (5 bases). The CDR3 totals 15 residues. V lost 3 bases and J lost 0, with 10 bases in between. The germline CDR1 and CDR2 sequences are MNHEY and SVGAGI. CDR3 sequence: CASSYGAGSTDTQYF. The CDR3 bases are TGTGCCAGCAGTTATGGGGCAGGAAGCACAGATACGCAGTATTTT.

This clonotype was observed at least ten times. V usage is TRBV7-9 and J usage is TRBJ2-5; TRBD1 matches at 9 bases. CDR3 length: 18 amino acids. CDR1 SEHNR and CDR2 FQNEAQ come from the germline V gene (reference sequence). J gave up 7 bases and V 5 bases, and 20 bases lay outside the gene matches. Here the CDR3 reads CASSPPGQGPPGVATQYF. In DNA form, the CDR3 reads TGTGCCAGCAGCCCACCGGGACAGGGACCCCCTGGGGTGGCGACCCAGTACTTC.

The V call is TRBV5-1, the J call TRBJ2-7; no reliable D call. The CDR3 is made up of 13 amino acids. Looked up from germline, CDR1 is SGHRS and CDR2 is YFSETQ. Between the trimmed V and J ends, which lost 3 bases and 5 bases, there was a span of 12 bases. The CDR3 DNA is TGCGCCAGCAGCTCCGGGTCGACAAACGAGCAGTACTTC. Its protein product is CASSSGSTNEQYF.

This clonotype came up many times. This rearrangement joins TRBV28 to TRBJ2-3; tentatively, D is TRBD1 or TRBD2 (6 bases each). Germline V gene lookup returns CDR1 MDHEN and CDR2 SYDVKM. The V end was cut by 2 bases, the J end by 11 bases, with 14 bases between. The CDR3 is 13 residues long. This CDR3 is CASSLTRGRGQYF. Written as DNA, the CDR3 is TGTGCCAGCAGTTTAACCCGGGGGCGGGGGCAGTATTTT.

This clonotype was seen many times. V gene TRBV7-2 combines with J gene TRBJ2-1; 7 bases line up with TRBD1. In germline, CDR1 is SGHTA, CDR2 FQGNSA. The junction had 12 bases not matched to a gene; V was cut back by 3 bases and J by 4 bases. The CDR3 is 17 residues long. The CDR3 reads CASSFPPGTEQYNEQFF. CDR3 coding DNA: TGTGCCAGCAGCTTCCCACCCGGGACAGAACAATACAATGAGCAGTTCTTC.

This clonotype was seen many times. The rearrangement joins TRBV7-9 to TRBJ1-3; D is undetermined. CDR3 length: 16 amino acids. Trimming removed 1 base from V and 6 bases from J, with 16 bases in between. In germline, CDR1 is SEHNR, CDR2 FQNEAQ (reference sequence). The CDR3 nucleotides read TGTGCCAGCAGCTTAGTATCCGGACGGCTACCAAACACCATATATTTT. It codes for CASSLVSGRLPNTIYF.

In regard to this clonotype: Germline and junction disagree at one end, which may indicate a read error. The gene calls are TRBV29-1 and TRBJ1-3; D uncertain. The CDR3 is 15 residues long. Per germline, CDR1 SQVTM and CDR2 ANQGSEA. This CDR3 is CSVMGGSNSGKTIYF. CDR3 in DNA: TGCAGCGTGATGGGTGGCAGTAACTCTGGAAAAACCATATATTTT.